The rows below give T cell receptor beta chains drawn from one sample of a study of shared clonotypes between healthy human individuals. Sequenced by immunoSEQ multiplex PCR; TCRdb stores in-frame clones only, minus some. The table records 700,000 or so clones, 72% of them present only once. The sample taken for sequencing was memory CD4+ T cells sorted from blood. Every receptor here comes from a woman under 40 in good health. The CDR3 runs from the conserved cysteine through the conserved F or W. The D gene is left open where the match is weak. Part of the rows lack a size; the others show once, few, many or a class for expanded clones.

J gene: TRBJ2-1; D gene: NA; clone size: NA; V gene: TRBV28; CDR3 DNA: TGTGCCAGCAGCCGTGGAGCGGAGTCCTACAATGAGCAGTTCTTC; CDR3 protein: CASSRGAESYNEQFF
J gene: TRBJ2-5; D gene: TRBD2; clone size: NA; V gene: TRBV5-1; CDR3 DNA: TGCGCCAGCAGCTTGGGGCGGGGAGGGGAGACCCAGTACTTC; CDR3 protein: CASSLGRGGETQYF
J gene: TRBJ2-3; D gene: NA; clone size: once; V gene: TRBV11-2; CDR3 DNA: TGTGCCAGCAGCAGGGGGACAGATACGCAGTATTTT; CDR3 protein: CASSRGTDTQYF
J gene: TRBJ2-6; D gene: NA; clone size: once; V gene: TRBV5-1; CDR3 DNA: TGCGCCAGCAGCTTGGAAACGGGAGATCGCGACGTCCTGACTTTC; CDR3 protein: CASSLETGDRDVLTF
J gene: TRBJ2-3; D gene: NA; clone size: NA; V gene: TRBV4-2; CDR3 DNA: TGTGCCAGCAGCCTAGATGGTCCGGGCGGGACGGCAGATACGCAGTATTTT; CDR3 protein: CASSLDGPGGTADTQYF
J gene: TRBJ2-3; D gene: NA; clone size: NA; V gene: TRBV5-1; CDR3 DNA: TGCGCCAGCAGCCGACCGGGGGGCGCCCCCGATACGCAGTATTTT; CDR3 protein: CASSRPGGAPDTQYF
J gene: TRBJ2-1; D gene: TRBD2; clone size: NA; V gene: TRBV27; CDR3 DNA: TGTGCCAGCAGTTATTCTAGCGGGAGAGACGAGCAGTTCTTC; CDR3 protein: CASSYSSGRDEQFF
J gene: TRBJ1-5; D gene: NA; clone size: NA; V gene: TRBV27; CDR3 DNA: TGTGCCAGCAGTTTACGCAGAAAAAATCAGCCCCAGCATTTT; CDR3 protein: CASSLRRKNQPQHF
J gene: TRBJ1-5; D gene: NA; clone size: NA; V gene: TRBV5-6; CDR3 DNA: TGTGCCAGCAGCTTAGGCATCGGCAATCAGCCCCAGCATTTT; CDR3 protein: CASSLGIGNQPQHF
J gene: TRBJ2-7; D gene: NA; clone size: once; V gene: TRBV6-1; CDR3 DNA: TGTGCCAGCAGTGAACAGCTCAGGGAGACAGGAAACTTC; CDR3 protein: CASSEQLRETGNF
J gene: TRBJ2-3; D gene: NA; clone size: NA; V gene: TRBV7-3; CDR3 DNA: TGTGCCAGCAGCTTAAGAATGGGAGGCAGGGGGTGGACAGATACGCAGTATTTT; CDR3 protein: CASSLRMGGRGWTDTQYF
J gene: TRBJ2-3; D gene: NA; clone size: NA; V gene: TRBV7-9; CDR3 DNA: TGTGCCAGCTTAAAGGGAACAGATACGCAGTATTTT; CDR3 protein: CASLKGTDTQYF
J gene: TRBJ2-3; D gene: NA; clone size: NA; V gene: TRBV18; CDR3 DNA: TGTGCCAGCTCACCGCGAAGGACAGATACGCAGTATTTT; CDR3 protein: CASSPRRTDTQYF
J gene: TRBJ1-2; D gene: TRBD1; clone size: NA; V gene: TRBV19; CDR3 DNA: TGTGCCAGTACCGGGACAGGGACCTATGGCTACACCTTC; CDR3 protein: CASTGTGTYGYTF
J gene: TRBJ2-7; D gene: TRBD2; clone size: NA; V gene: TRBV28; CDR3 DNA: TGTGCCAGCAGTTTATGGAGCGGGAGGGCCTACGAGCAGTACTTC; CDR3 protein: CASSLWSGRAYEQYF
J gene: TRBJ2-7; D gene: NA; clone size: NA; V gene: TRBV7-2; CDR3 DNA: TGTGCCAGCAGCTTAGGGGCGGGCAGGGTCGAGCAGTACTTC; CDR3 protein: CASSLGAGRVEQYF
J gene: TRBJ2-7; D gene: TRBD2; clone size: few; V gene: TRBV7-6; CDR3 DNA: TGTGCCAGCAGCCCTGGGACTAGCGGGATTATCTACGAGCAGTACTTC; CDR3 protein: CASSPGTSGIIYEQYF
J gene: TRBJ2-5; D gene: NA; clone size: NA; V gene: TRBV29-1; CDR3 DNA: TGCAGCGTTGGTCGGGGACCCCAAGAGACCCAGTACTTC; CDR3 protein: CSVGRGPQETQYF
J gene: TRBJ2-7; D gene: NA; clone size: NA; V gene: TRBV6-5; CDR3 DNA: TGTGCCAGCGGGGGAACCTACGAGCAGTACTTC; CDR3 protein: CASGGTYEQYF
J gene: TRBJ2-5; D gene: NA; clone size: NA; V gene: TRBV4-1; CDR3 DNA: TGCGCCAGCAGCCAAGAAAGGCCAAAGGAAGAGACCCAGTACTTC; CDR3 protein: CASSQERPKEETQYF
J gene: TRBJ1-5; D gene: TRBD1; clone size: NA; V gene: TRBV28; CDR3 DNA: TGTGCCAGCACGGGACAGAGTATAAATCAGCCCCAGCATTTT; CDR3 protein: CASTGQSINQPQHF
J gene: TRBJ1-1; D gene: NA; clone size: NA; V gene: TRBV6-5; CDR3 DNA: TGTGCCAGCAGTTACTCGAGCGGGGTAGTTGACACTGAAGCTTTCTTT; CDR3 protein: CASSYSSGVVDTEAFF
J gene: TRBJ2-6; D gene: NA; clone size: NA; V gene: TRBV19; CDR3 DNA: TGTGCCAGTACCATTTCTTGGGGGGCCTCTGGGGCCAACGTCCTGACTTTC; CDR3 protein: CASTISWGASGANVLTF
J gene: TRBJ2-5; D gene: NA; clone size: NA; V gene: TRBV7-9; CDR3 DNA: TGTGCCATACAGGGGCCACAGCGGGAGTTGGCTTTGGAGACCCAGTACTTC; CDR3 protein: CAIQGPQRELALETQYF
J gene: TRBJ2-5; D gene: NA; clone size: NA; V gene: TRBV19; CDR3 DNA: TGTGCCACGGCGGAGATCCCTGAAGAGACCCAGTACTTC; CDR3 protein: CATAEIPEETQYF
J gene: TRBJ1-5; D gene: NA; clone size: NA; V gene: TRBV2; CDR3 DNA: TGTGCCAGCAGCCTCTCGGGGCCCCAGCATTTT; CDR3 protein: CASSLSGPQHF
J gene: TRBJ2-7; D gene: NA; clone size: few; V gene: TRBV5-8; CDR3 DNA: TGTGCCAGCAGCCTCCGGGGAAGTTTTTCCAAACTTTACGAGCAGTACTTC; CDR3 protein: CASSLRGSFSKLYEQYF
J gene: TRBJ1-3; D gene: NA; clone size: once; V gene: TRBV29-1; CDR3 DNA: TGCAGCGTGAGGGTCTCTGGAAACACCATATATTTT; CDR3 protein: CSVRVSGNTIYF
J gene: TRBJ1-4; D gene: NA; clone size: NA; V gene: TRBV30; CDR3 DNA: TGTGCCTGGGGGAGGAGTAATGAAAAACTGTTTTTT; CDR3 protein: CAWGRSNEKLFF
J gene: TRBJ2-2; D gene: NA; clone size: few; V gene: TRBV19; CDR3 DNA: TGTGCCAGTGTAAGGGGACCGAACACCGGGGAGCTGTTTTTT; CDR3 protein: CASVRGPNTGELFF
J gene: TRBJ2-2; D gene: NA; clone size: NA; V gene: TRBV30; CDR3 DNA: TGTGCCTGGAGTGGACAGGTTGCCGGGGAGCTGTTTTTT; CDR3 protein: CAWSGQVAGELFF
J gene: TRBJ1-5; D gene: TRBD1; clone size: NA; V gene: TRBV6-1; CDR3 DNA: TGTGCCAGCAGTGGACCAGGGGGTCTAGGGAGTAATCAGCCCCAGCATTTT; CDR3 protein: CASSGPGGLGSNQPQHF
J gene: TRBJ1-1; D gene: NA; clone size: NA; V gene: TRBV10-3; CDR3 DNA: TGTGCCATCAGTGGTTCGGCAGATGAAGCTTTCTTT; CDR3 protein: CAISGSADEAFF
J gene: TRBJ2-1; D gene: NA; clone size: NA; V gene: TRBV7-2; CDR3 DNA: TGTGCCAGCAGCCAACCCCGGGCCCTTACGGGGCAGTTCTTC; CDR3 protein: CASSQPRALTGQFF
J gene: TRBJ2-3; D gene: NA; clone size: few; V gene: TRBV10-3; CDR3 DNA: TGTGCCATCAGTAACCAGGACTCCTACAGAGATACGCAGTATTTT; CDR3 protein: CAISNQDSYRDTQYF
J gene: TRBJ1-3; D gene: NA; clone size: few; V gene: TRBV27; CDR3 DNA: TGTGCCAGCAGTCCTCAGGGTCTTCTTGATCACTCTGGAAACACCATATATTTT; CDR3 protein: CASSPQGLLDHSGNTIYF
J gene: TRBJ1-1; D gene: NA; clone size: few; V gene: TRBV5-1; CDR3 DNA: TGCGCCAGCAGCTGGGCCCCGGGAGGGAACACTGAAGCTTTCTTT; CDR3 protein: CASSWAPGGNTEAFF
J gene: TRBJ2-1; D gene: TRBD2; clone size: NA; V gene: TRBV6-1; CDR3 DNA: TGTGCCAGCAGTCACGCGCGGGAGGCCAAGTTCGGGCAGTTCTTC; CDR3 protein: CASSHAREAKFGQFF
J gene: TRBJ1-2; D gene: TRBD1; clone size: NA; V gene: TRBV28; CDR3 DNA: TGTGCCAGCAGCGGGACAGGGGGCAAAATACTGTATGGCTACACCTTC; CDR3 protein: CASSGTGGKILYGYTF
J gene: TRBJ2-3; D gene: TRBD1; clone size: NA; V gene: TRBV28; CDR3 DNA: TGTGCCAGCAGCCTTAACAGGGGTCGCACAGATACGCAGTATTTT; CDR3 protein: CASSLNRGRTDTQYF
J gene: TRBJ2-1; D gene: NA; clone size: NA; V gene: TRBV11-2; CDR3 DNA: TGTGCCAGCAGCCCACCATCCCACAATGAGCAGTTCTTC; CDR3 protein: CASSPPSHNEQFF
J gene: TRBJ2-3; D gene: TRBD2; clone size: NA; V gene: TRBV19; CDR3 DNA: TGTGCCACCAGGACTAGCGGCAGCACAGATACGCAGTATTTT; CDR3 protein: CATRTSGSTDTQYF
J gene: TRBJ2-3; D gene: NA; clone size: NA; V gene: TRBV9; CDR3 DNA: TGTGCCAGCAGCCCCCAGGCAGATACGCAGTATTTT; CDR3 protein: CASSPQADTQYF
J gene: TRBJ1-2; D gene: NA; clone size: NA; V gene: TRBV28; CDR3 DNA: TGTGCCAGCAGTTTAGGTCAGGGAGGTTATGGCTACACCTTC; CDR3 protein: CASSLGQGGYGYTF
J gene: TRBJ1-1; D gene: NA; clone size: few; V gene: TRBV11-2; CDR3 DNA: TGTGCCAGCAGCTTAAGTAGGGCTAACACTGAAGCTTTCTTT; CDR3 protein: CASSLSRANTEAFF
J gene: TRBJ2-3; D gene: TRBD2; clone size: NA; V gene: TRBV19; CDR3 DNA: TGTGCCAGTAGTACTGGGCTAGCGGGTGGTTGGGATACGCAGTATTTT; CDR3 protein: CASSTGLAGGWDTQYF
J gene: TRBJ2-6; D gene: NA; clone size: NA; V gene: TRBV5-1; CDR3 DNA: TGCGCCAGCAGCTTGGCAGGTACCGGGGCCAACGTCCTGACTTTC; CDR3 protein: CASSLAGTGANVLTF
J gene: TRBJ1-4; D gene: NA; clone size: once; V gene: TRBV18; CDR3 DNA: TGTGCCAGCTCATCAAACAGGTTTTTGGGTGAAAAACTGTTTTTT; CDR3 protein: CASSSNRFLGEKLFF
J gene: TRBJ1-5; D gene: TRBD1; clone size: NA; V gene: TRBV15; CDR3 DNA: TGTGCCACCAGCAGACGGACAGGCGCCAATCAGCCCCAGCATTTT; CDR3 protein: CATSRRTGANQPQHF
J gene: TRBJ2-3; D gene: TRBD2; clone size: NA; V gene: TRBV25-1; CDR3 DNA: TGTGCCAGCAGACGGGGCAGGGGACTAGCGGGAGTGGTAGATACGCAGTATTTT; CDR3 protein: CASRRGRGLAGVVDTQYF
J gene: TRBJ2-1; D gene: TRBD2; clone size: once; V gene: TRBV7-2; CDR3 DNA: TGTGCCAGCAGCCCCGGACTAGCGGGCCCGAGGAGCTCCTACAATGAGCAGTTCTTC; CDR3 protein: CASSPGLAGPRSSYNEQFF
J gene: TRBJ2-3; D gene: TRBD1; clone size: NA; V gene: TRBV7-3; CDR3 DNA: TGTGCCAGCGGACAGGGGACAAGCACAGATACGCAGTATTTT; CDR3 protein: CASGQGTSTDTQYF
J gene: TRBJ2-1; D gene: NA; clone size: NA; V gene: TRBV10-1; CDR3 DNA: TGCGCCAGCAGTGAGTCGATGGCAGGCCCCAATGAGCAGTTCTTC; CDR3 protein: CASSESMAGPNEQFF
J gene: TRBJ2-7; D gene: TRBD1; clone size: NA; V gene: TRBV28; CDR3 DNA: TGTGCCAGCAGCCAGGACAGGGGCCACGAGCAGTACTTC; CDR3 protein: CASSQDRGHEQYF